These 12 T cell receptor beta chains were sequenced from one sample in a study of glioma-infiltrating T cells. Amplification of TCR alpha and beta CDR3 regions from RNA used iRepertoire nested multiplex PCR. MiXCR, run by TCRdb on the multiplex PCR reads, gives a single entry per CDR3 protein. The data contain fewer than 90,000 distinct CDR3 sequences, around 23% of them singletons. Sequencing was done on a sample of glioma tissue, nonneoplastic brain tissue, or PBMCs (not recorded which). The receptors derive from a human donor with low-grade glioma or glioblastoma, undergoing nonglioma brain surgery, or in good health (not recorded which).

In its sample, this clonotype was seen many times. The chain is built from TRBV27 and TRBJ1-2; no firm D call. CDR3 length: 16 residues. The V gene lost 1 base and the J gene lost 0 bases, with 12 bases spanning the gap. Germline V gene data show CDR1 as MNHEY and CDR2 as SMNVEV (reference sequence). The CDR3 DNA sequence: TGTGCCAGCAGTTTATTGGCCAGAGGGCCTAACTATGGCTACACCTTC. It codes for CASSLLARGPNYGYTF.

This clonotype was detected only once. One end of the junction is discordant with germline, which a read error may explain. The chain is built from TRBV20-1 and TRBJ1-1; possible D gene TRBD1, 5 bases. The germline V gene encodes CDR1 DFQATT and CDR2 SNEGSKA (reference sequence). The CDR3 is 14 residues long. This chain's CDR3 is CSARQGLSNTKASF. The CDR3 region has the DNA TGCAGTGCTAGACAGGGCCTTTCGAACACTAAAGCTTCCTTT.

This CDR3 is CASSLTGLAGGEQYF. CDR3 in DNA: TGTGCCAGCAGCTTGACCGGACTAGCGGGAGGCGAGCAGTACTTC. This sequence joins TRBV7-2 and TRBJ2-7; 14 bases are shared with TRBD2. This CDR3 spans 15 amino acids. V trimming: 3 bases; J trimming: 6 bases; junction bases outside the gene matches: 4. Per germline, CDR1 SGHTA and CDR2 FQGNSA.

The chain is built from TRBV9 and TRBJ1-2; 7 bases align to TRBD1. The V segment lost 3 bases and the J segment 6 bases; nucleotides outside the gene matches: 11. The CDR3 length is 15 residues. The germline V gene has CDR1 SGDLS and CDR2 YYNGEE. CDR3 DNA: TGTGCCAGCAGCGGAGCGGCAGGGGGTTCCAATGGCTACACCTTC. As protein: CASSGAAGGSNGYTF.

At least ten counts were recorded for this clonotype. This rearrangement joins TRBV3-1 to TRBJ1-5; weak D call: TRBD1 (6 bases). V was trimmed by 3 bases and J by 4 bases, leaving 7 bases between them. The CDR3 totals 13 residues. CDR1 LGHDT and CDR2 YNNKEL come from the germline V gene (reference sequence). This chain's CDR3 is CASSQDRNQPQHF. The CDR3 bases are TGTGCCAGCAGCCAGGACAGAAATCAGCCCCAGCATTTT.

Here the CDR3 reads CASGGRADTQYF. CDR3 coding DNA: TGTGCCAGTGGGGGGAGGGCAGATACGCAGTATTTT. The V gene is TRBV19, the J gene TRBJ2-3, with 7 bases identical to TRBD2. V shed 8 bases and J 4 bases; nucleotides not matched to a gene: 3. Germline V CDR1 and CDR2: LNHDA, SQIVND (reference sequence). The CDR3 contains 12 residues.

On this clonotype itself: A much larger clone lies one base from this, so it may be a read error. The chain carries TRBV28 and TRBJ2-4; D is ambiguous. The V end was cut by 7 bases, the J end by 0 bases, with 16 bases between. This CDR3 region has 16 residues. In germline, CDR1 is MDHEN, CDR2 SYDVKM. Here the CDR3 DNA reads TGTGCCAGCATGACTTTCGGACCTGAAGCCAAAAACATTCAGTACTTC. It specifies CASMTFGPEAKNIQYF.

This clonotype was recorded at least ten times. This chain uses TRBV4-1 with TRBJ2-1, with D hard to call. Trimming took 0 bases from V and 0 from J, leaving 9 bases between them. Germline V CDR1 and CDR2: MGHRA, YSYEKL. There are 16 residues in the CDR3. CDR3 DNA sequence: TGCGCCAGCAGCCAAGATCTAACAAGCTCCTACAATGAGCAGTTCTTC. Residues: CASSQDLTSSYNEQFF.

Ten or more counts support this clonotype. The chain joins TRBV6-1 to TRBJ2-7; 9 bases are shared with TRBD1. V trimming: 7 bases; J trimming: 5 bases; junction bases outside the gene matches: 9. Germline V gene sequence: CDR1 MNHNS, CDR2 SASEGT. The CDR3 has 14 amino acids. CDR3 residues: CASTLDRGTHEQYF. CDR3 nucleotide sequence: TGTGCCAGCACCTTGGACAGGGGAACCCACGAGCAGTACTTC.

This clonotype came up a few times. V and J are TRBV14 and TRBJ1-3; D is uncertain. Per germline, CDR1 SGHDN and CDR2 FVKESK. The CDR3 loop spans 15 amino acids. Trimming pared 2 bases from V and 4 bases from J, leaving 12 bases between. The CDR3 coding sequence is TGTGCCAGCAGCCAAATATGGGGTTACGGAAACACCATATATTTT. This sequence encodes CASSQIWGYGNTIYF.

The sample holds a few counts of this clonotype. V gene TRBV5-1 combines with J gene TRBJ1-1, with D unresolved. Germline CDR1 SGHRS, CDR2 YFSETQ. V was trimmed by 6 bases and J by 0 bases, leaving 9 bases between them. The CDR3 covers 13 residues. The CDR3 coding sequence is TGCGCCAGCACCCTCCAGTTGAACACTGAAGCTTTCTTT. It codes for CASTLQLNTEAFF.

This clonotype was picked up many times. V is TRBV3-1 and J is TRBJ2-1; TRBD2 matches 8 bases. This CDR3 is built from 14 residues. Trimming cost V 9 bases and J 4 bases; bases outside gene matches: 8. From germline, CDR1 is LGHDT and CDR2 YNNKEL (reference sequence). CDR3 in amino acids: CASRWGGGYNEQFF. Here the CDR3 DNA reads TGTGCCAGTCGGTGGGGCGGGGGGTACAATGAGCAGTTCTTC.